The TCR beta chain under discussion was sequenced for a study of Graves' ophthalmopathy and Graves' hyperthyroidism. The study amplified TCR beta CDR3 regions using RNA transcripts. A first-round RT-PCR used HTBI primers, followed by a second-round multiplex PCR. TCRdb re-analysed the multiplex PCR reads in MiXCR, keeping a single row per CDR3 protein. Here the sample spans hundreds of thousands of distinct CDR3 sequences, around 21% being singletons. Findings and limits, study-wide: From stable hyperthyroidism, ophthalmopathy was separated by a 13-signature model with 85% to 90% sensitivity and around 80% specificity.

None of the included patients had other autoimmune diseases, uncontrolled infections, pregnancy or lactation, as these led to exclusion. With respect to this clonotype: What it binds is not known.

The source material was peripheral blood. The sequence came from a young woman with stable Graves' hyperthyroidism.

The CDR3 protein is CASTLLGLPETQYF. The CDR3 DNA follows: TGTGCCAGCACCCTACTAGGACTCCCAGAGACCCAGTACTTC. The chain has TRBV2 and TRBJ2-5, with D perhaps TRBD2 (5 bases). V was pared by 7 bases and J by 4 bases, with 16 bases between. Germline CDR1 SNHLY, CDR2 FYNNEI. The CDR3 contains 14 residues.